Below, 21 T cell receptor beta chains from the same sample are listed, as sequenced in a study of T cell repertoires and Cas9 in healthy adults. TCRdb keeps only in-frame clones here, not all; method: immunoSEQ multiplex PCR. The sample contains 20,000 to 25,000 clones, about nine tenths of which appear only once. Sequencing input: CD4+ effector T cells (CD127+, CD25-, CD137-, CD154-) from PBMCs; culture status not recorded. The source is a human donor in good health.

The rearrangement uses TRBV7-2 and TRBJ1-1; D gene ambiguous. Germline V gene data show CDR1 as SGHTA and CDR2 as FQGNSA. The CDR3 covers 15 residues. Trimming took off 4 bases at V and 0 bases at J, with 12 bases between the two ends. The CDR3 region is CASSSYSGMNTEAFF. The CDR3, as DNA: TGTGCCAGCAGCTCCTACTCAGGAATGAACACTGAAGCTTTCTTT.

This clone was found once. The chain uses TRBV7-8 and TRBJ2-7; 8 bases align to TRBD2. The CDR3 has 13 residues. J was trimmed by 5 bases and V by 10 bases; bases with no gene match: 10. Germline V gene data show CDR1 as SGHVS and CDR2 as FQNEAQ. CDR3 residues: CATRGGGNNEQYF. CDR3 bases: TGTGCCACCCGGGGCGGGGGGAACAACGAGCAGTACTTC.

This clone is a singleton in its sample. This chain connects TRBV18 to TRBJ1-1; TRBD1 aligns across 7 bases. Germline values: CDR1 KGHSH, CDR2 LQKENI. Trimming removed 3 bases from V and 5 bases from J; junction bases left unmatched: 9. CDR3 size: 15 residues. The CDR3 bases are TGTGCCAGCTCACCTCCTGGACAGGCGGGAACTGAAGCTTTCTTT. It specifies CASSPPGQAGTEAFF.

The J gene is TRBJ1-1, the V gene TRBV6-5; TRBD1 agrees at 7 bases. Trimming cost V 2 bases and J 1 base; bases outside gene matches: 7. The CDR3 spans 16 residues. CDR1 is MNHEY, CDR2 SVGAGI, per germline. The CDR3 DNA follows: TGTGCCAGCAGTTACGGGGGGACAGTTGGGAACACTGAAGCTTTCTTT. Its translation is CASSYGGTVGNTEAFF.

This sequence joins TRBV7-2 and TRBJ2-5; possible D gene TRBD1, 6 bases. V was trimmed by 5 bases and J by 0 bases, leaving 16 bases between them. Germline values: CDR1 SGHTA, CDR2 FQGNSA. This CDR3 has 16 amino acids. CDR3 residues: CASSPRTAIYQETQYF. The CDR3 region has the DNA TGTGCCAGCAGCCCACGGACAGCAATTTACCAAGAGACCCAGTACTTC.

The V call is TRBV15, the J call TRBJ1-4; a weak D match, TRBD1 (5 bases). Trimming left V 0 bases short and J 7 bases short, with 21 bases between. CDR3 size: 18 residues. CDR1 and CDR2 from the germline V gene are LNHNV and YYDKDF (reference sequence). The CDR3 DNA reads as TGTGCCACCAGCAGAGATCCACCTTCCCGGACACGTAGTGAAAAACTGTTTTTT. It is translated as CATSRDPPSRTRSEKLFF.

The chain couples TRBV4-2 to TRBJ1-4; 9 bases are shared with TRBD1. The CDR3 is 16 residues long. V dropped 4 bases and J dropped 7; count of bases not matched to a gene: 10. Germline CDR1 and CDR2: LGHNA and YNFKEQ. CDR3 bases: TGTGCCAGCAGCCCGGTTAGGACAGGGGAATCTGAAAAACTGTTTTTT. Translated: CASSPVRTGESEKLFF.

The chain carries TRBV6-1 and TRBJ1-5; 8 bases are a match to TRBD1. The CDR3 consists of 15 residues. Germline V CDR1 and CDR2: MNHNS, SASEGT. The J segment lost 1 base and the V segment lost 5 bases, leaving 4 bases of the junction unmatched. CDR3: CASSPQGVSNQPQHF. The CDR3 DNA sequence: TGTGCCAGCAGTCCACAGGGGGTGAGCAATCAGCCCCAGCATTTT.

This chain connects TRBV19 to TRBJ2-1; TRBD1 or TRBD2 may be the D gene (6 bases each). V was trimmed by 5 bases and J by 8 bases, leaving 25 bases between them. The CDR3 has 17 residues. Germline loops: CDR1 LNHDA, CDR2 SQIVND (reference sequence). CDR3 residues: CASSPASRGVFGDEQFF. CDR3 DNA: TGTGCCAGTAGTCCGGCCTCTAGGGGGGTGTTCGGGGATGAGCAGTTCTTC.

In this sample, this clone turned up a few times. The rearrangement joins TRBV10-2 to TRBJ2-2; the D gene could be TRBD1 or TRBD2 (5 bases each). The germline gives CDR1 WSHSY, CDR2 SAAADI. CDR3 length: 13 residues. V lost 4 bases and J 6 bases, leaving 9 bases between the germline ends. CDR3 in DNA: TGCGCCAGCAGTGGCCAGGGACCCGGGGAGCTGTTTTTT. Encoded protein: CASSGQGPGELFF.

This chain joins TRBV7-2 and TRBJ2-3; D not resolved. The germline V and J ends were trimmed by 1 base and 6 bases, with 14 bases remaining between them. Germline lookup yields CDR1 SGHTA and CDR2 FQGNSA. CDR3 length: 15 residues. The CDR3 region is CASSLVRAGADTQYF. The CDR3 DNA is TGTGCCAGCAGCTTAGTCCGAGCTGGAGCGGATACGCAGTATTTT.

The V call is TRBV27, the J call TRBJ2-7, with a weak D call TRBD2 (5 bases). CDR1 is MNHEY, CDR2 SMNVEV, per germline (reference sequence). V shed 5 bases and J shed 3 bases, with 17 bases lying between them. The CDR3 is 15 amino acids. This chain's CDR3 is CASSPGVLGNYEQYF. In DNA form, the CDR3 reads TGTGCCAGCAGTCCCGGGGTTCTCGGAAACTACGAGCAGTACTTC.

This clone was observed once. The chain is built from TRBV11-3 and TRBJ2-1; D gene uncertain. The CDR3 has 14 amino acids. The germline V and J ends were trimmed by 0 bases and 4 bases, with 7 bases remaining between them. Germline CDR1 SGHNT, CDR2 YENEEA. The CDR3 DNA follows: TGTGCCAGCAGCTTAGATGGACGGTACAATGAGCAGTTCTTC. It yields the protein CASSLDGRYNEQFF.

This chain uses TRBV14 with TRBJ2-7; a weak D match, TRBD2 (6 bases). Trimming cost V 4 bases and J 2 bases, with 15 bases left between them. This CDR3 spans 15 amino acids. The germline V gene has CDR1 SGHDN and CDR2 FVKESK. The CDR3 sequence: CASSPPRVAAYEQYF. The CDR3 nucleotides read TGTGCCAGCAGCCCGCCGAGGGTAGCGGCCTACGAGCAGTACTTC.

The V and J genes are TRBV11-2 and TRBJ2-7; 8 bases align to TRBD2. After removal of 4 bases from V and 2 bases from J, the junction contained 13 bases not matched to a gene. Germline V gene lookup returns CDR1 SGHAT and CDR2 FQNNGV. This CDR3 has 17 residues. CDR3 in DNA: TGTGCCAGCAGCTCTCACGCAGGGACTAGATTCCCCTACGAGCAGTACTTC. It is translated as CASSSHAGTRFPYEQYF.

This chain uses TRBV4-1 with TRBJ2-3, with 8 bases that match TRBD1. V lost 6 bases, J lost 4 bases, and 3 bases stayed unmatched. Looked up from germline, CDR1 is MGHRA and CDR2 is YSYEKL. This CDR3 has 13 residues. DNA of the CDR3: TGCGCCAGCAGGGACAGGGTATCAGATACGCAGTATTTT. Its translation: CASRDRVSDTQYF.

This rearrangement joins TRBV10-3 to TRBJ1-1; 12 positions agree with TRBD1. The germline V gene has CDR1 ENHRY and CDR2 SYGVKD. With V trimmed by 8 bases and J by 4 bases, 11 bases remained unmatched. The CDR3 is 16 residues long. CDR3 DNA sequence: TGTGCCATCGGTTTTCCACCGGGACAGGGGGCCACTGAAGCTTTCTTT. Protein: CAIGFPPGQGATEAFF.

The V and J genes are TRBV11-2 and TRBJ2-1, with TRBD2 matching over 8 bases. J lost 12 bases, V lost 7 bases, and 11 bases had no gene match. Germline assignment: CDR1 SGHAT and CDR2 FQNNGV. The CDR3 contains 13 residues. CDR3 loop: CASTLPGGAGQFF. In DNA form, the CDR3 reads TGTGCCAGCACCCTTCCCGGGGGGGCCGGGCAGTTCTTC.

The rearrangement joins TRBV15 to TRBJ1-2; a weak D match, TRBD1 (5 bases). This CDR3 comprises 17 residues. CDR1 and CDR2 from the germline V gene are LNHNV and YYDKDF (reference sequence). V was clipped by 3 bases and J by 0 bases, with 17 bases between them. In DNA, the CDR3 is TGTGCCACCAGCAGGATCCTGAATGGGGGATCTAACTATGGCTACACCTTC. Amino acid sequence: CATSRILNGGSNYGYTF. Full variable domain (missing parts from reference TRBV15 and TRBJ1-2): DAMVIQNPRYQVTQFGKPVTLSCSQTLNHNVMYWYQQKSSQAPKLLFHYYDKDFNNEADTPDNFQSRRPNTSFCFLDIRSPGLGDTAMYLCATSRILNGGSNYGYTFGSGTRLTVV.

The gene calls are TRBV6-6 and TRBJ1-4; D is unresolved. The germline V gene encodes CDR1 MNHNY and CDR2 SVGAGI (reference sequence). The V gene lost 2 bases and the J gene lost 3 bases, with 7 bases spanning the gap. This CDR3 spans 14 amino acids. Here the CDR3 reads CASSYGHANEKLFF. In DNA, the CDR3 is TGTGCCAGCAGTTACGGGCACGCTAATGAAAAACTGTTTTTT.

V usage is TRBV7-2 and J usage is TRBJ2-3; D is ambiguous. The CDR3 is 12 residues long. Germline CDR1 reads SGHTA; CDR2 reads FQGNSA. V was shortened by 4 bases and J by 4 bases, with 6 bases between the two germline ends. The CDR3 reads CASSSGPDTQYF. In DNA form, the CDR3 reads TGTGCCAGCAGCTCGGGCCCAGATACGCAGTATTTT.